The clone carrying this TCR beta chain has just a few counts. Different DNA sequences within this sample yield the same CDR3. Two negative PCRs, clearance, or symptom resolution characterized the recovered Cohort 3 donors. Sequencing used immunoSEQ multiplex PCR; TCRdb keeps in-frame clones, though not all of them. The sample consists of around 190,000 clones, roughly 80% of them appearing once. These data originate in a study of blood T cell repertoires in COVID-19. The overall study: Acute and convalescent COVID-19 samples came from the United States, Italy and Spain.

CDR1 and CDR2 (germline): SGHTA, FQGNSA. The V segment lost 4 bases and the J segment 7 bases; nucleotides outside the gene matches: 13. This CDR3 has 17 residues. Sequenced material: PBMCs or T cells enriched from blood (not recorded which). The gene calls are TRBV7-2 and TRBJ1-4; 9 positions agree with TRBD1. This receptor was taken from a woman in her twenties or thirties who had recovered from COVID-19. For the CDR3, the DNA is TGTGCCAGCAGCTCCCGAGTCCTCACAGGGGGCGGTGAAAAACTGTTTTTT. Residues: CASSSRVLTGGGEKLFF.